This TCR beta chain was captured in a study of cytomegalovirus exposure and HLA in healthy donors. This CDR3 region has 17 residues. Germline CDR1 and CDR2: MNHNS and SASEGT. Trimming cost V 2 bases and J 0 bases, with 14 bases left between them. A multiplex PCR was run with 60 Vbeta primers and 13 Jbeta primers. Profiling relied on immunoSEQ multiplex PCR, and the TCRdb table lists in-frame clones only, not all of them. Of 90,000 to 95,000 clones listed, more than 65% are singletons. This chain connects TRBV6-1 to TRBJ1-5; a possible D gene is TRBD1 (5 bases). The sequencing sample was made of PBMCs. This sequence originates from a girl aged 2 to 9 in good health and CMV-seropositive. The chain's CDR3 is CASSERGQSYSNQPQHF. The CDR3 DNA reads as TGTGCCAGCAGTGAAAGGGGCCAGTCCTATAGCAATCAGCCCCAGCATTTT.